There are a few counts of the clone carrying this T cell receptor (beta chain). CDR3 length: 15 amino acids. J lost 3 bases, V lost 7 bases, and 11 bases had no gene match. Germline V gene data show CDR1 as SNHLY and CDR2 as FYNNEI. Assay used: immunoSEQ multiplex PCR; TCRdb lists only in-frame clones, some missing. The data show about 290,000 clones, just over 85% seen once. This entry comes from a study of blood T cell repertoires in COVID-19. Material: peripheral blood. The chain combines TRBV2 with TRBJ1-1; 7 bases fit TRBD1. This receptor was obtained from a woman aged 25 to 45 with active or convalescent COVID-19. CDR3 coding DNA: TGTGCCAGCACGGGAAGGGGGCGAAAGGACACTGAAGCTTTCTTT. It specifies CASTGRGRKDTEAFF.